A selection of T cell receptor beta chains follows, all from one sample in a study of blood T cell repertoires in COVID-19. Clones were read by immunoSEQ multiplex PCR, and TCRdb kept only the in-frame ones, dropping some. The repertoire consists of a few hundred thousand clones, with roughly 90% occurring once and the leading ten covering approximately 7.5%. Input material: peripheral blood. These TCRs come from a young woman with COVID-19, enrolled during active disease. The CDR3 runs from the conserved cysteine through the conserved F or W. D genes are given only for firm matches. Clone size is stated in some rows and not others, as once, few, many or a class when expanded.

D	V	J	size	DNA	CDR3
NA	TRBV7-6	TRBJ2-2	NA	TGTGCCAGCAGCTTAGGGCCGATGTACACCGGGGAGCTGTTTTTT	CASSLGPMYTGELFF
NA	TRBV30	TRBJ1-4	NA	TGTGCCTGGAGTGGTTCGAGGGTGGAAAAACTGTTTTTT	CAWSGSRVEKLFF
TRBD1	TRBV5-1	TRBJ2-7	NA	TGCGCCAGCAGCCCGGGACAGAGCTCCTACGAGCAGTACTTC	CASSPGQSSYEQYF
TRBD1	TRBV19	TRBJ1-2	NA	TGTGCCAGTAGCGAGGACAGGGTCTATGGCTACACCTTC	CASSEDRVYGYTF
TRBD2	TRBV28	TRBJ2-1	NA	TGTGCCAGCAGTTCACCCTTGGGACTAGCGGGAGGGTACAATGAGCAGTTCTTC	CASSSPLGLAGGYNEQFF
NA	TRBV28	TRBJ1-6	NA	TGTGCCAGCAGTAAGGGACATAGTATTAATTCACCCCTCCACTTT	CASSKGHSINSPLHF
TRBD2	TRBV7-2	TRBJ2-1	NA	TGTGCCAGCAGCTTAGGGGTTAGCGGGGCCCGGGAGCAGTTCTTC	CASSLGVSGAREQFF
TRBD2	TRBV7-9	TRBJ2-4	NA	TGTGCCAGCAGCACCTTACTAGCGGGGAAGCCAAACATTCAGTACTTC	CASSTLLAGKPNIQYF
NA	TRBV27	TRBJ1-1	once	TGTGCCAGCAGTTTCTACGGGGTGGGAGGCGGCACTGAAGCTTTCTTT	CASSFYGVGGGTEAFF
NA	TRBV9	TRBJ2-1	NA	TGTGCCAGCAGCGTCGGGGACTTTCACAATGAGCAGTTCTTC	CASSVGDFHNEQFF
NA	TRBV7-8	TRBJ1-6	NA	TGTGCCAGCAGCTTAGTGGACAACCCCAATTCACCCCTCCACTTT	CASSLVDNPNSPLHF
NA	TRBV28	TRBJ2-7	NA	TGTGCCAGCAGTTTGGCCCCGGGGACAACCTACGAGCAGTACTTC	CASSLAPGTTYEQYF
NA	TRBV28	TRBJ2-2	NA	TGTGCCAGCAGTCCCGCGGGAACCGGGGAGCTGTTTTTT	CASSPAGTGELFF
TRBD2	TRBV2	TRBJ2-1	NA	TGTGCCAGCAGGCAGCCGGGACTAGCGGGAGTTAATGAGCAGTTCTTC	CASRQPGLAGVNEQFF
NA	TRBV5-4	TRBJ1-5	NA	TGTGCCAGCAGCCTAGCCGGGAGTCAGCCCCAGCATTTT	CASSLAGSQPQHF
TRBD2	TRBV9	TRBJ2-3	NA	TGTGCCACTCCCGTCCCGGGGAGGGCGGGCGGGCAGTATTTT	CATPVPGRAGGQYF
NA	TRBV11-2	TRBJ1-6	NA	TGTGCCAGCAGCTCGTGGGTTTGGGCAGAGAAGTCACCCCTCCACTTT	CASSSWVWAEKSPLHF
TRBD2	TRBV19	TRBJ2-5	NA	TGTGCCAGTAGTATAAAAGGGAGGGGAGCGGGAGGGCGGCAAGAGACCCAGTACTTC	CASSIKGRGAGGRQETQYF
NA	TRBV5-1	TRBJ1-5	NA	TGCGCCAGCAGCTTGGACAGGAATCAGCCCCAGCATTTT	CASSLDRNQPQHF
NA	TRBV7-2	TRBJ1-1	NA	TGTGCCAGCAGCCGGGGGGGGGCGCGGACTGAAGCTTTCTTT	CASSRGGARTEAFF
NA	TRBV18	TRBJ2-7	NA	TGTGCCAGCTCACCACCGCGACAGGACCCTTACAATTGG	CASSPPRQDPYNW
NA	TRBV27	TRBJ1-2	NA	TGTGCCAGCAATCCGAAGGTGGGACAAACCATGGGAGGCTACACCTTC	CASNPKVGQTMGGYTF